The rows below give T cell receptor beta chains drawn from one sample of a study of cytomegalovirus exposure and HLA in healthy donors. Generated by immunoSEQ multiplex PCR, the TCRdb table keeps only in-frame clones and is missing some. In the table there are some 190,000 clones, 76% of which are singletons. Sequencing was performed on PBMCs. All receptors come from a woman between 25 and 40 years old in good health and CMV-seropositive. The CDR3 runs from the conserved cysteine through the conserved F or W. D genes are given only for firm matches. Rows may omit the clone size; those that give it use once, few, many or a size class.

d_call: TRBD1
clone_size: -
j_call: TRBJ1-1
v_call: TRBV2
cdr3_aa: CASRAGQGWDTEAFF
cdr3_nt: TGTGCCAGCAGAGCGGGACAGGGATGGGACACTGAAGCTTTCTTT

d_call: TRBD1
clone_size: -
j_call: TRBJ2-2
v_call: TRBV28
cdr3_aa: CASSYRTGVGELFF
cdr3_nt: TGTGCCAGCAGTTACAGGACAGGAGTCGGGGAGCTGTTTTTT

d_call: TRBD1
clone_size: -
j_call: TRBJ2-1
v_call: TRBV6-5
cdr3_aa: CASSYRTGVYNEQFF
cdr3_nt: TGTGCCAGCAGTTACCGGACAGGGGTCTACAATGAGCAGTTCTTC

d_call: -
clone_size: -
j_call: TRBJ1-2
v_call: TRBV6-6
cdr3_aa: CASSRDTGYGYTF
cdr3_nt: TGTGCCAGCAGCCGGGACACGGGCTATGGCTACACCTTC

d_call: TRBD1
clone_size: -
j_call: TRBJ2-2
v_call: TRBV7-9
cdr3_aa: CASSSRDRGTGELFF
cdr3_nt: TGTGCCAGCAGCTCCCGGGACAGGGGCACCGGGGAGCTGTTTTTT

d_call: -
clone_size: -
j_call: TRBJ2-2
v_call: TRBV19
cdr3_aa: CASSAQGTGELFF
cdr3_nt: TGTGCCAGTAGCGCACAGGGAACCGGGGAGCTGTTTTTT

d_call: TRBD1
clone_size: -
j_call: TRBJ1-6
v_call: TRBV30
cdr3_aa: CAWSVQQGMVGPLHF
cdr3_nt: TGTGCCTGGAGTGTACAACAGGGGATGGTAGGACCCCTCCACTTT

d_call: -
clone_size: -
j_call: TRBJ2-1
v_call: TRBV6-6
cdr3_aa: CASSGRGDEQFF
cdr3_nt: TGTGCCAGCAGTGGCAGGGGCGATGAGCAGTTCTTC

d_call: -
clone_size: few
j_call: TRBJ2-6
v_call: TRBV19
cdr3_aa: CASSIRAGANVLTF
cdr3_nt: TGTGCCAGTAGTATCCGGGCTGGGGCCAACGTCCTGACTTTC

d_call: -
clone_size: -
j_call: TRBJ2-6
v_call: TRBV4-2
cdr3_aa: CASSRIMTAAGTGANVLTF
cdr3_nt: TGTGCCAGCAGCCGTATTATGACGGCGGCGGGAACTGGGGCCAACGTCCTGACTTTC

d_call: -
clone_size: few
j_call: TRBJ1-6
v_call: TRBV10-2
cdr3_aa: CASGREYNSPLHF
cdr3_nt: TGCGCCAGCGGGCGGGAATATAATTCACCCCTCCACTTT